The sequence of this TCR beta chain was determined in a study of blood T cell repertoires in COVID-19. Study-wide background: Sources were T cells, B-cell-depleted T cells, or PBMCs; the material itself was cDNA or gDNA.

Measured with immunoSEQ multiplex PCR; TCRdb has only the in-frame clones, and not every one. The data contain fewer than 400,000 clones, 75% to 90% of them singletons. Sequencing used peripheral blood. The source is a woman younger than 45 with COVID-19, enrolled during active disease.

In nucleotides, the CDR3 is TGCGCCAGCAGCCAAGTCCAGGGCTTAAATCAGCCCCAGCATTTT. Translated: CASSQVQGLNQPQHF. The chain carries TRBV4-1 and TRBJ1-5; TRBD1 is a possible D gene (5 bases). V gave up 1 base and J gave up 4 bases, with 11 bases separating them. The CDR3 has 15 residues. CDR1 is MGHRA, CDR2 YSYEKL, per germline.